Following are 32 T cell receptor beta chains from one sample sequenced in a study of shared clonotypes between healthy human individuals. Sequencing was performed with immunoSEQ multiplex PCR; in TCRdb, only in-frame clones are kept and a portion is missing. The sample includes nearly 750,000 clones, approximately 72% of them seen just once. Sequences were obtained from memory CD4+ T cells sorted from blood. Specified subset: CD45RA-negative fraction. These receptor sequences come from a woman between 25 and 40 years old in good health.

This clone turned up a few times. In DNA, the CDR3 is TGTGCCAGCAGTCCGGGACTACAGAACACCGGGGAGCTGTTTTTT. Translating it yields CASSPGLQNTGELFF. This chain joins TRBV2 and TRBJ2-2; TRBD2 aligns across 7 bases. The CDR3 runs to 15 residues. Germline assignment: CDR1 SNHLY and CDR2 FYNNEI. Trimming took 5 bases from V and 1 from J; bases not matched to a gene: 4.

J is TRBJ1-2 and V is TRBV7-2; TRBD1 might be the D (5 bases). V was shortened by 2 bases and J by 6 bases, with 13 bases between the two germline ends. Germline CDR1 and CDR2: SGHTA and FQGNSA. This CDR3 comprises 14 residues. CDR3 nucleotide sequence: TGTGCCAGCAGCTTAACCGGGGCTGGGGATGGCTACACCTTC. It encodes CASSLTGAGDGYTF.

The chain employs TRBV5-4 and TRBJ2-7; 7 bases line up with TRBD2. Germline loops: CDR1 SGHNT, CDR2 YYREEE (reference sequence). Trimming removed 4 bases from V and 1 base from J; junction bases left unmatched: 2. The length of the CDR3 is 13 residues. CDR3 sequence: CASSRTSSYEQYF. The CDR3 nucleotides read TGTGCCAGCAGCCGGACTAGTTCCTACGAGCAGTACTTC.

The table lists this clone with a few counts. Other DNA sequences in this specimen translate into the identical CDR3. The chain is built from TRBV7-2 and TRBJ1-5; no firm D call. V gave up 4 bases and J gave up 0 bases, with 10 bases separating them. The CDR3 contains 15 residues. Germline CDR1 reads SGHTA; CDR2 reads FQGNSA. The CDR3 DNA sequence: TGTGCCAGCAGCTCCGACACTCTTAGCAATCAGCCCCAGCATTTT. Protein product: CASSSDTLSNQPQHF.

The chain couples TRBV6-5 to TRBJ2-1, with 8 bases identical to TRBD2. CDR1 and CDR2 (germline): MNHEY, SVGAGI. The CDR3 runs to 15 residues. V trimming: 6 bases; J trimming: 3 bases; junction bases outside the gene matches: 7. CDR3 loop: CASSQIAGNYNEQFF. In DNA form, the CDR3 reads TGTGCCAGCAGCCAAATAGCGGGGAACTACAATGAGCAGTTCTTC.

This chain connects TRBV7-9 to TRBJ1-2; TRBD1 might be the D (5 bases). CDR1 and CDR2 from the germline V gene are SEHNR and FQNEAQ (reference sequence). The CDR3 is 13 residues long. Trimming shortened V by 4 bases and J by 5 bases, and 11 bases separated the two germline ends. The CDR3 DNA reads TGTGCCAGCAGCTACGGGGCGGAGTATGGCTACACCTTC. It encodes CASSYGAEYGYTF. Full variable domain (outside the CDR3, taken from reference TRBV7-9 and TRBJ1-2): DTGVSQNPRHKITKRGQNVTFRCDPISEHNRLYWYRQTLGQGPEFLTYFQNEAQLEKSRLLSDRFSAERPKGSFSTLEIQRTEQGDSAMYLCASSYGAEYGYTFGSGTRLTVV.

This chain links TRBV4-1 with TRBJ2-2, with 8 positions matching TRBD2. Trimming removed 1 base from V and 6 bases from J; junction bases left unmatched: 10. Germline V gene lookup returns CDR1 MGHRA and CDR2 YSYEKL. The CDR3 consists of 17 residues. CDR3 amino acids: CASSQVIAGFSSGELFF. The CDR3 DNA follows: TGCGCCAGCAGCCAAGTCATAGCGGGATTTTCTTCCGGGGAGCTGTTTTTT.

V gene TRBV6-6 combines with J gene TRBJ1-5; 7 nucleotides align to TRBD1. J gave up 2 bases and V 4 bases, and 2 bases lay outside the gene matches. Per germline, CDR1 MNHNY and CDR2 SVGAGI (reference sequence). The CDR3 has 14 residues. CDR3 nucleotide sequence: TGTGCCAGCAGTTTTGGACAGGGCAATCAGCCCCAGCATTTT. Amino acid sequence: CASSFGQGNQPQHF.

This chain uses TRBV11-2 with TRBJ2-1; maybe TRBD1 (6 bases). CDR1 SGHAT and CDR2 FQNNGV come from the germline V gene. This CDR3 has 16 residues. V was cut by 2 bases and J by 0 bases, with 11 bases left in between. The DNA for the CDR3 is TGTGCCAGCAGCTTAAAATACAGGGCCTCCTACAATGAGCAGTTCTTC. This encodes CASSLKYRASYNEQFF.

To note about this clone: The junction departs from the called germline gene at one end, perhaps through a read error. The V and J genes are TRBV11-2 and TRBJ1-2; D is undetermined. The germline V gene has CDR1 SGHAT and CDR2 FQNNGV. This CDR3 has 9 amino acids. For the CDR3, the DNA is TGTGCCAGCAGCTTCCGTGCAGACTTC. It encodes CASSFRADF.

The gene calls are TRBV10-1 and TRBJ2-2, with D tentatively TRBD1 (5 bases). In germline, CDR1 is WNHNN, CDR2 SYGVQD (reference sequence). The CDR3 length is 13 residues. Trimming took off 2 bases at V and 7 bases at J, with 8 bases between the two ends. CDR3 coding DNA: TGCGCCAGCAGTGAGGGGGCCTACGGGGAGCTGTTTTTT. It encodes CASSEGAYGELFF.

The sample holds a few counts of this clone. The chain combines TRBV25-1 with TRBJ2-5, with D perhaps assigned TRBD1 or TRBD2 (6 bases each). Germline lookup yields CDR1 MGHDK and CDR2 SYGVNS. The CDR3 sequence is 14 residues long. The ends were cut back, 8 bases at V and 4 bases at J, with 17 bases in the middle. The CDR3 nucleotides read TGTGCCAGCCGAAAGGGGGGCGTCCCAGAGACCCAGTACTTC. Translation: CASRKGGVPETQYF.

Only a few counts were recorded for this clone. This rearrangement joins TRBV18 to TRBJ2-1, with TRBD2 matching 7 bases. Germline V CDR1 and CDR2: KGHSH, LQKENI. The CDR3 runs 14 residues. J gave up 8 bases and V 4 bases, and 8 bases lay outside the gene matches. CDR3 in DNA: TGTGCCAGCTCACTAAGGACTAGGGAGGATGAGCAGTTCTTC. This sequence encodes CASSLRTREDEQFF.

The chain recombines TRBV18 with TRBJ1-1; 9 bases are shared with TRBD1. The length of the CDR3 is 16 residues. Germline-derived CDR1 and CDR2 are KGHSH and LQKENI. V lost 5 bases, J lost 3 bases, and 10 bases stayed unmatched. CDR3 DNA sequence: TGTGCCAGCTCATACTTCCGGGACAGGGAGGACACTGAAGCTTTCTTT. Translated, it gives CASSYFRDREDTEAFF.

Regarding this clone: Other DNA variants within this sample encode the same CDR3. The rearrangement links TRBV7-9 to TRBJ1-3; D is undetermined. Trimming cost V 1 base and J 2 bases, with 6 bases left between them. Germline assignment: CDR1 SEHNR and CDR2 FQNEAQ (reference sequence). This CDR3 is 14 amino acids long. CDR3 protein: CASSLGGAGNTIYF. The CDR3 DNA follows: TGTGCCAGCAGCTTAGGTGGGGCTGGAAACACCATATATTTT.

The rearrangement uses TRBV10-3 and TRBJ2-1, with D possibly TRBD2 on 5 matching bases. Germline V lookup: CDR1 ENHRY, CDR2 SYGVKD. The CDR3 runs 13 residues. V was shortened by 9 bases and J by 5 bases, with 14 bases between the two germline ends. This chain's CDR3 is CAILQDSNNEQFF. For the CDR3, the DNA is TGTGCCATTCTGCAGGACTCAAACAATGAGCAGTTCTTC.

The rearrangement joins TRBV21-1 to TRBJ2-7; the table's D gene call, TRBD2, was not cross checked with the DNA. TRBV21-1 is a pseudogene locus. The CDR3 runs to 17 residues. This chain's CDR3 is CASSKGPLAGSGYEQYF. The CDR3 DNA reads TGTGCCAGCAGCAAAGGCCCACTAGCGGGAAGTGGATACGAGCAGTACTTC.

The V gene is TRBV14, the J gene TRBJ2-1; 8 bases map to TRBD2. V trimming: 1 base; J trimming: 5 bases; junction bases outside the gene matches: 4. This CDR3 is built from 15 residues. Germline loops: CDR1 SGHDN, CDR2 FVKESK. CDR3: CASSQVSGSHNEQFF. In DNA, the CDR3 is TGTGCCAGCAGCCAAGTAAGCGGGAGTCACAATGAGCAGTTCTTC.

This chain links TRBV13 with TRBJ2-7; 8 positions match TRBD2. The CDR3 contains 15 residues. The V segment lost 3 bases and the J segment 2 bases; nucleotides outside the gene matches: 6. The germline CDR1 and CDR2 sequences are PRHDT and FYEKMQ (reference sequence). The CDR3 DNA reads as TGTGCCAGCAGCTTGATGGCGGGAGGCGCCTACGAGCAGTACTTC. It yields the protein CASSLMAGGAYEQYF.

V and J are TRBV29-1 and TRBJ1-4; D possibly corresponds to TRBD1 (6 bases). Looked up from germline, CDR1 is SQVTM and CDR2 is ANQGSEA. Trimming cost V 6 bases and J 4 bases, with 12 bases left between them. The CDR3 runs 13 residues. The CDR3 protein is CSVQTGHNEKLFF. In DNA form, the CDR3 reads TGCAGCGTCCAGACAGGCCATAATGAAAAACTGTTTTTT.

With regard to this clone: A much larger clone lies a single base off, so this may be a read error. The same CDR3 can be traced to other DNA sequences in this sample. The rearrangement uses TRBV2 and TRBJ2-1, with 10 positions matching TRBD2. The germline V gene has CDR1 SNHLY and CDR2 FYNNEI. The length of the CDR3 is 15 residues. Trimming took 6 bases from V and 2 from J; bases not matched to a gene: 4. In nucleotides, the CDR3 is TGTGCCAGCAGCAGGACTAGCGGAGCCTACAATGAGCAGTTCTTC. Translating it yields CASSRTSGAYNEQFF.

The chain recombines TRBV28 with TRBJ2-5; unclear D gene. The end of the DNA aligns better with TRBJ2-7, so the J call may be wrong. This CDR3 is 11 amino acids long. Germline V CDR1 and CDR2: MDHEN, SYDVKM. The chain's CDR3 is CASRTTYEQYF. The CDR3 coding sequence is TGTGCCAGCAGGACCACCTACGAGCAGTACTTC.

The CDR3 spells CASSLGRAGTTEAFF. DNA for the CDR3: TGTGCCAGCAGTTTGGGACGGGCGGGGACTACTGAAGCTTTCTTT. This sequence joins TRBV28 and TRBJ1-1; D possibly corresponds to TRBD1 (5 bases). The CDR3 extends over 15 amino acids. The V gene's germline CDR1 is MDHEN and CDR2 SYDVKM. Trimming shortened V by 3 bases and J by 5 bases, and 16 bases separated the two germline ends.

The rearrangement links TRBV10-2 to TRBJ2-5; weak D call: TRBD2 (5 bases). This CDR3 region has 14 residues. With 2 bases removed from V and 9 bases from J, the gap between germline ends came to 16 bases. Germline-derived CDR1 and CDR2 are WSHSY and SAAADI. The CDR3 DNA reads as TGCGCCAGCAGTGAGCCAGCGGCGGGCGTGGCCCAGTACTTC. Encoded protein: CASSEPAAGVAQYF.

This clone was seen more than once but under ten times. The chain recombines TRBV19 with TRBJ1-1; D ambiguous. CDR3 length: 13 residues. V dropped 8 bases and J dropped 0 bases, with 10 bases sitting between them. Germline CDR1 LNHDA, CDR2 SQIVND (reference sequence). CDR3 sequence (DNA): TGTGCCAGTCTCCCACGGGTGAACACTGAAGCTTTCTTT. It encodes CASLPRVNTEAFF.

The chain uses TRBV11-3 and TRBJ2-2, with D perhaps matching TRBD2 (6 bases). Germline values: CDR1 SGHNT, CDR2 YENEEA. The CDR3 totals 18 residues. The V gene lost 2 bases and the J gene lost 1 base, with 17 bases spanning the gap. CDR3: CASSLNSVGGRNTGELFF. In DNA, the CDR3 is TGTGCCAGCAGCTTAAATTCTGTGGGAGGAAGGAACACCGGGGAGCTGTTTTTT.

The chain employs TRBV7-7 and TRBJ2-2; a weak D match, TRBD1 (6 bases). The CDR3 is 14 amino acids. Trimming removed 5 bases from V and 6 bases from J, with 13 bases in between. Germline CDR1 and CDR2: SSHAT and FNYEAQ (reference sequence). The CDR3 loop reads CASSPGEGAGELFF. The CDR3 region has the DNA TGTGCCAGCAGCCCAGGGGAAGGTGCCGGGGAGCTGTTTTTT. Variable domain in full (rest from reference TRBV7-7 and TRBJ2-2): GAGVSQSPRYKVTKRGQDVTLRCDPISSHATLYWYQQALGQGPEFLTYFNYEAQPDKSGLPSDRFSAERPEGSISTLTIQRTEQRDSAMYRCASSPGEGAGELFFGEGSRLTVL.

For the CDR3, the DNA is TGTGCCAGCAGCGTAGTGTCGGGGACAGGGGGCGCGGGAGAGCAGTTCTTC. Translated, it gives CASSVVSGTGGAGEQFF. This chain connects TRBV9 to TRBJ2-1, with TRBD1 matching 12 bases. The CDR3 is 17 residues long. Per the germline V gene, CDR1 is SGDLS and CDR2 is YYNGEE. V lost 0 bases, J lost 10 bases, and 11 bases stayed unmatched.

The chain joins TRBV28 to TRBJ1-1; D uncertain. Germline values: CDR1 MDHEN, CDR2 SYDVKM. The CDR3 runs 13 residues. V lost 3 bases and J 5 bases, leaving 10 bases between the germline ends. For the CDR3, the DNA is TGTGCCAGCAGTTTTCTGTTGGGGACTGAAGCTTTCTTT. It codes for CASSFLLGTEAFF.

Only a few counts were recorded for this clone. This rearrangement joins TRBV19 to TRBJ1-4, with TRBD1 identical over 12 bases. In germline, CDR1 is LNHDA, CDR2 SQIVND (reference sequence). The CDR3 contains 15 residues. V lost 3 bases to trimming and J lost 8 bases; unmatched junction nucleotides: 4. The CDR3, as DNA: TGTGCCAGTAGTATCTCCGGGACAGGGGGCGAAAAACTGTTTTTT. Protein sequence: CASSISGTGGEKLFF. Using reference TRBV19 and TRBJ1-4 for the parts outside the CDR3, the full variable domain is DGGITQSPKYLFRKEGQNVTLSCEQNLNHDAMYWYRQDPGQGLRLIYYSQIVNDFQKGDIAEGYSVSREKKESFPLTVTSAQKNPTAFYLCASSISGTGGEKLFFGSGTQLSVL.

V and J are TRBV5-1 and TRBJ1-5, with 12 bases matching TRBD1. CDR1 and CDR2 from the germline V gene are SGHRS and YFSETQ. V gave up 4 bases and J gave up 0 bases; unmatched junction bases: 11. This CDR3 comprises 19 residues. The CDR3 coding sequence is TGCGCCAGCAGCCCCCGAATCCGGGACAGGGGGCCTAGCAATCAGCCCCAGCATTTT. Residues: CASSPRIRDRGPSNQPQHF.

This clone is a singleton in its sample. The chain recombines TRBV5-1 with TRBJ2-3; 9 positions agree with TRBD2. Germline assignment: CDR1 SGHRS and CDR2 YFSETQ. The CDR3 totals 13 residues. Germline trimming cut 3 bases from V and 4 bases from J; bases unmatched to any gene: 0. The CDR3 DNA reads TGCGCCAGCAGCTCTAGCGGGGCAGATACGCAGTATTTT. Its translation is CASSSSGADTQYF. The whole variable domain, remainder taken from reference TRBV5-1 and TRBJ2-3, is KAGVTQTPRYLIKTRGQQVTLSCSPISGHRSVSWYQQTPGQGLQFLFEYFSETQRNKGNFPGRFSGRQFSNSRSEMNVSTLELGDSALYLCASSSSGADTQYFGPGTRLTVL.